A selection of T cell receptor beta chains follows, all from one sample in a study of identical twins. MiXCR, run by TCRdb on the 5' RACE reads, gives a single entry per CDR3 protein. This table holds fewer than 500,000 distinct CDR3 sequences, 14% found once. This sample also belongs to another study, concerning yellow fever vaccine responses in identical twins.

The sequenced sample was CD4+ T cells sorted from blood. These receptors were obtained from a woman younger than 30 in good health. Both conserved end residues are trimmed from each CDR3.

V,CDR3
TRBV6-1,ASRTPSTDTQY
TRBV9,ASSVSSTGAGELF
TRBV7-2,ASSSGQGSNQPQH
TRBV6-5,ASSTGRTEAF
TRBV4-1,ASSQGPANQPQH
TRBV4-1,ASSQALMGGSGANVLT
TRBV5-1,ASSTGPVGGETQY
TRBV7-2,ASSARAKSDTQY
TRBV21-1,ASSKRAGTGIYNEQF
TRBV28,ASSAPQGVREQY
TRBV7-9,ASSLNVLADTQY
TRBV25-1,ASSDSGTGSTYEQY
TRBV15,ATSRGSGTNEQF
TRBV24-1,ATSDLSGPSTDTQY
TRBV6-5,ASQRANVLT
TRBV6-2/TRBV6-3,ASSNLGNEQF
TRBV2,ASSEQGRGQETQY
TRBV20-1,SAVRGGISNQPQH
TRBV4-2,ASSQDWTGGTGELF
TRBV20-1,SAPGVGQGGNQPQH
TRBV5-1,ASRLTGTGDGYT
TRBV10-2,ASSGGGFASGSSDEQY
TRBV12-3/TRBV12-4,ASPGPYYGYT